This record concerns one T cell receptor beta chain sequence. Its antigen is not known. The data originate from a study of cytomegalovirus exposure and HLA in healthy donors. Study-wide findings and caveats: An analysis that came later showed most CMV-associated TCR beta chains appearing HLA-restricted.

In the PCR, 60 Vbeta and 13 Jbeta primers were used. Clones were read by immunoSEQ multiplex PCR, and TCRdb kept only the in-frame ones, dropping some. Of about 120,000 clones in the sample, 81% were seen once. The CDR3 extends over 12 amino acids. Looked up from germline, CDR1 is LNHNV and CDR2 is YYDKDF (reference sequence). The V end lost 5 bases, the J end lost 2 bases, and 7 bases lay between the germline ends. The sequenced sample consisted of PBMCs. This chain uses TRBV15 with TRBJ2-7; tentative D call: TRBD2 (5 bases). The clonotype was recovered from a young man in good health and CMV-seropositive. In nucleotides, the CDR3 is TGTGCCACCAGCTCGACTACCTACGAGCAGTACTTC. Its translation is CATSSTTYEQYF. Full variable domain (rest looked up from reference TRBV15 and TRBJ2-7): DAMVIQNPRYQVTQFGKPVTLSCSQTLNHNVMYWYQQKSSQAPKLLFHYYDKDFNNEADTPDNFQSRRPNTSFCFLDIRSPGLGDTAMYLCATSSTTYEQYFGPGTRLTVT.